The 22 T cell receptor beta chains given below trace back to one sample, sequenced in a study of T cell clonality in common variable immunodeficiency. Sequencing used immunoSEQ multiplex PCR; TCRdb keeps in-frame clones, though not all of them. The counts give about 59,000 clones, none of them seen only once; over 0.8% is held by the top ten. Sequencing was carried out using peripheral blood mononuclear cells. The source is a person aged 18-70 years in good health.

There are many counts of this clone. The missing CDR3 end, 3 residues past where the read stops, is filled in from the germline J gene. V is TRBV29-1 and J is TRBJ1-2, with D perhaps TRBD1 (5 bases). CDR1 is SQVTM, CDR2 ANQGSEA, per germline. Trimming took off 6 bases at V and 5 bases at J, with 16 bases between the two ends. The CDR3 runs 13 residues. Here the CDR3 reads CSVGEAGSYGYTF. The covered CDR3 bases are TGCAGCGTAGGGGAGGCAGGATCGTATGGC. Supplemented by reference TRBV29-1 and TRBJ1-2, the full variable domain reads SAVISQKPSRDICQRGTSLTIQCQVDSQVTMMFWYRQQPGQSLTLIATANQGSEATYESGFVIDKFPISRPNLTFSTLTVSNMSPEDSSIYLCSVGEAGSYGYTFGSGTRLTVV.

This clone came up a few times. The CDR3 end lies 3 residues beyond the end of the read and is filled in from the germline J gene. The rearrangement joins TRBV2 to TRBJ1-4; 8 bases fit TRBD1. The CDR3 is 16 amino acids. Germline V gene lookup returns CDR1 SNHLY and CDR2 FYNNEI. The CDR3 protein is CASKGTGQTGANVLFF. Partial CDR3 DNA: TGTGCCAGCAAGGGGACAGGACAGACTGGGGCCAACGTA.

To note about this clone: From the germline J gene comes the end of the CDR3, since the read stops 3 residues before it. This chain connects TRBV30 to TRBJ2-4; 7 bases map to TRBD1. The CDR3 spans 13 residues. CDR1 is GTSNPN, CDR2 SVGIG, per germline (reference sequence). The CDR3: CAYQQGPNYGQYF. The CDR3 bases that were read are TGTGCCTACCAACAGGGGCCCAACTATGGT.

CDR3 DNA, as far as it was read: TGTGCCAGCAGCTCTTCGGGGAACACTGAA. Amino acid sequence: CASSSSGNTE. In full, the CDR3 reads CASSSSGNTEAFF. V gene TRBV13 combines with J gene TRBJ1-1; unclear D gene. The read finishes 3 residues shy of the CDR3 end, and the germline J gene is used to complete it. Germline CDR1 reads PRHDT; CDR2 reads FYEKMQ (reference sequence). Trimming took 4 bases from V and 1 from J, leaving 7 bases between them. The CDR3 is made up of 13 amino acids.

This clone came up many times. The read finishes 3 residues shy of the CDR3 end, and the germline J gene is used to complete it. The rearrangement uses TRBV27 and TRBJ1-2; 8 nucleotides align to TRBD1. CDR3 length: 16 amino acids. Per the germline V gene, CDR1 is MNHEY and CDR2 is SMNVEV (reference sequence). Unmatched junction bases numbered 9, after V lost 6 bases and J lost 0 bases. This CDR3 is CASRENRGVTNYGYTF. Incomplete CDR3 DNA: TGTGCCAGCAGGGAGAACAGGGGGGTAACTAACTATGGC.

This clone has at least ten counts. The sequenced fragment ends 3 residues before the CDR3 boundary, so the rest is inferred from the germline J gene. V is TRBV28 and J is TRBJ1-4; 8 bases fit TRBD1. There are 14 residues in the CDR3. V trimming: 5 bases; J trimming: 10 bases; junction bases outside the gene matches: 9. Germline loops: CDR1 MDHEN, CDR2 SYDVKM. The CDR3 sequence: CASSPPTGEGKLFF. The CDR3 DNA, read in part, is TGTGCCAGCAGTCCACCGACAGGGGAAGGAAAA.

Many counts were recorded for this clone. This CDR3 reads CSVEPPLADTQYF. The part of the CDR3 DNA that was read is TGCAGCGTTGAACCCCCCCTAGCAGATACG. The chain recombines TRBV29-1 with TRBJ2-3; the D is unclear. The read terminates 3 residues ahead of where the CDR3 ends, so the germline J gene completes it. Germline lookup yields CDR1 SQVTM and CDR2 ANQGSEA. With 2 bases removed from V and 4 bases from J, the gap between germline ends came to 10 bases. This CDR3 is built from 13 residues.

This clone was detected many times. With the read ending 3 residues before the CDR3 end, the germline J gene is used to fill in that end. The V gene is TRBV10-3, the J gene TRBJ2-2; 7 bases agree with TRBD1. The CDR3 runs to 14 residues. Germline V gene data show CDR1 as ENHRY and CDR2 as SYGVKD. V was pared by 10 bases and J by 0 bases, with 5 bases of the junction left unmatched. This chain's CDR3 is CATSGTANTGELFF. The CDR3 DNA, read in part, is TGTGCCACCTCCGGGACAGCGAACACCGGGGAG.

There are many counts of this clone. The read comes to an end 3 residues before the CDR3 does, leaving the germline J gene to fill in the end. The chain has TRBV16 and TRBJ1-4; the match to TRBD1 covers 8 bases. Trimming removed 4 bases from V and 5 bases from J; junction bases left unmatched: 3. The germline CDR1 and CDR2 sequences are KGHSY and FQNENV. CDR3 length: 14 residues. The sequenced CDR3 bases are TGTGCCAGCAGCCCCGGACAGGGAAATGAAAAA. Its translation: CASSPGQGNEK. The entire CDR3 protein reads CASSPGQGNEKLFF.

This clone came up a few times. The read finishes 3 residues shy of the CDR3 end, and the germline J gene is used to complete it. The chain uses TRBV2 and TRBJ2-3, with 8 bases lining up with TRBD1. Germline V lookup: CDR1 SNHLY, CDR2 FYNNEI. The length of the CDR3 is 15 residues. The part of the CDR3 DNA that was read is TGTGCCAGCAGCGAATGGACAGGGAACAATCAGCCG. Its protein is CASSEWTGNNQP. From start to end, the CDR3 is CASSEWTGNNQPQYF.

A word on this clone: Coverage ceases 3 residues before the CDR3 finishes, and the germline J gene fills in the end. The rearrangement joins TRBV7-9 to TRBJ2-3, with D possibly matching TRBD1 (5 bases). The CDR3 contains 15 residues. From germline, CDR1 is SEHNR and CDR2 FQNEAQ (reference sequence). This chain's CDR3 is CASSLAGHAQETQYF. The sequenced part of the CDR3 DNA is TGTGCCAGCAGCTTAGCCGGACACGCCCAAGAGACG.

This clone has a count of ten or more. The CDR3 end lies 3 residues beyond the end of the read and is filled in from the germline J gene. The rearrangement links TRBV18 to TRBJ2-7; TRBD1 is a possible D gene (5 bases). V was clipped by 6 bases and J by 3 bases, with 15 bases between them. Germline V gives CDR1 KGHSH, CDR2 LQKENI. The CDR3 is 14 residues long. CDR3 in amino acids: CASSKSAGNYEQYF. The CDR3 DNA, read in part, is TGTGCCAGCTCCAAATCGGCAGGGAACTACGAG.

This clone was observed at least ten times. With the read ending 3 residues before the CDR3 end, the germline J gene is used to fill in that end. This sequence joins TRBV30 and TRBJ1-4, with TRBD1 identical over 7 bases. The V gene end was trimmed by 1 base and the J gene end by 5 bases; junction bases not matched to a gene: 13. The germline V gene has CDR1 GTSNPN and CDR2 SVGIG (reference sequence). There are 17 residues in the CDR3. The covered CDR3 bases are TGTGCCTGGAGTGGACAGGGATTAAGGCTTGGGAATGAAAAA. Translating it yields CAWSGQGLRLGNEK. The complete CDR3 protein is CAWSGQGLRLGNEKLFF.

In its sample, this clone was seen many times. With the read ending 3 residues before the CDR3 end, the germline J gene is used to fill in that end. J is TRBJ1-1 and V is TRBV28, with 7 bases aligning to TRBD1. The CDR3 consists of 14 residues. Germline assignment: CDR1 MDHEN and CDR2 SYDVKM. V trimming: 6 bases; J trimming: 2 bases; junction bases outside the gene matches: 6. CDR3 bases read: TGTGCCAGCAGGTCGACAGGGCTCAACACTGAA. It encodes CASRSTGLNTE. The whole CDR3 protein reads CASRSTGLNTEAFF.

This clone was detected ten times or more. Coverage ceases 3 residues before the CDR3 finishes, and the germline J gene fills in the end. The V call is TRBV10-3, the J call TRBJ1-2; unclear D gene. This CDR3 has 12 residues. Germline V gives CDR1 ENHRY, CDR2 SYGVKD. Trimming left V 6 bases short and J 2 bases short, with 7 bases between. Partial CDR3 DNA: TGTGCCATCAGAGGCGGGAACTATGGC. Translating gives CAIRGGNYG. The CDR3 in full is CAIRGGNYGYTF.

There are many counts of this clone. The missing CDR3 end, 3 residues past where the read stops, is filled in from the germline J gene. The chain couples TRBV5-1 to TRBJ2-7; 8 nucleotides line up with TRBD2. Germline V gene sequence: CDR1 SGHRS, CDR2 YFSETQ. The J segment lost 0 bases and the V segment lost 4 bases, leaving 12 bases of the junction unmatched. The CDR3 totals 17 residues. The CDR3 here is CASSPGTSGMNSYEQYF. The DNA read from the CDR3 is TGCGCCAGCAGCCCCGGGACTAGTGGAATGAACTCCTACGAG.

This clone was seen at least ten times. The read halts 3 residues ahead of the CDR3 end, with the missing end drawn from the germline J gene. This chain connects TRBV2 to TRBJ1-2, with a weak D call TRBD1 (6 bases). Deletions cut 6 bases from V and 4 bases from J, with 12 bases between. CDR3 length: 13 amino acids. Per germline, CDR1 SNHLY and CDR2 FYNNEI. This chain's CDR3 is CASRRDTPYGYTF. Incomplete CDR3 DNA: TGTGCCAGCAGAAGGGACACTCCCTATGGC.

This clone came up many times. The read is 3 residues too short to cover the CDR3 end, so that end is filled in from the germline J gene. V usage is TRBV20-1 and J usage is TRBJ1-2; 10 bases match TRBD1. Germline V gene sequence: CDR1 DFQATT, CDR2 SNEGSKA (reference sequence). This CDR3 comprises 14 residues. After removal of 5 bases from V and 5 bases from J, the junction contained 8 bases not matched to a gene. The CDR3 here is CSAGRTGGGYGYTF. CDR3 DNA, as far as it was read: TGCAGTGCTGGGAGGACAGGGGGAGGGTATGGC.

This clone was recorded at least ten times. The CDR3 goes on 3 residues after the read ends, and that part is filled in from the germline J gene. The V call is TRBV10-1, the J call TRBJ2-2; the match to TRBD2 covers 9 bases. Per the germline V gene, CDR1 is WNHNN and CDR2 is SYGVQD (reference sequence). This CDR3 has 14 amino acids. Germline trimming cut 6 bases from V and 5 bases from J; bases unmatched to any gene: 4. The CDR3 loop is CASRSGRYTGELFF. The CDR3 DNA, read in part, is TGCGCCAGCAGGAGCGGGAGGTATACCGGGGAG.

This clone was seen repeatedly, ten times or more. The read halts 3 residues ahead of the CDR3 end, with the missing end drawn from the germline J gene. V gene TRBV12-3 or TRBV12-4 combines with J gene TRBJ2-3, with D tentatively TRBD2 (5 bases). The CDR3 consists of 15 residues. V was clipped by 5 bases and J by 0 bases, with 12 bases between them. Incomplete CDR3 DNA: TGTGCCAGCAGTCCGGGGTTAGCCAGCACAGATACG. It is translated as CASSPGLASTDT. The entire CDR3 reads CASSPGLASTDTQYF.

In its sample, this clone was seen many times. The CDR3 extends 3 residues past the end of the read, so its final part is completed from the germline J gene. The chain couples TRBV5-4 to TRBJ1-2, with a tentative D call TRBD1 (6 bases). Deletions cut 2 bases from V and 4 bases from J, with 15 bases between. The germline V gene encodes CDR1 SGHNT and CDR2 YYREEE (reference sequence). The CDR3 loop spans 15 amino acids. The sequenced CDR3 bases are TGTGCCAGCAGCTTATACAGGGAATCCGGCTATGGC. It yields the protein CASSLYRESGYG. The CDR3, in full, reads CASSLYRESGYGYTF.

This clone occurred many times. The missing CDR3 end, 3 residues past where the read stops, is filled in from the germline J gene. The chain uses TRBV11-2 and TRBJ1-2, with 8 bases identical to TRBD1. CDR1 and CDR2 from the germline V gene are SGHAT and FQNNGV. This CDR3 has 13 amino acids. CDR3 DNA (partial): TGTGCCAGCAGCTTAGATGGGGACAGGAGC. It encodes CASSLDGDRS. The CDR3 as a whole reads CASSLDGDRSYTF.